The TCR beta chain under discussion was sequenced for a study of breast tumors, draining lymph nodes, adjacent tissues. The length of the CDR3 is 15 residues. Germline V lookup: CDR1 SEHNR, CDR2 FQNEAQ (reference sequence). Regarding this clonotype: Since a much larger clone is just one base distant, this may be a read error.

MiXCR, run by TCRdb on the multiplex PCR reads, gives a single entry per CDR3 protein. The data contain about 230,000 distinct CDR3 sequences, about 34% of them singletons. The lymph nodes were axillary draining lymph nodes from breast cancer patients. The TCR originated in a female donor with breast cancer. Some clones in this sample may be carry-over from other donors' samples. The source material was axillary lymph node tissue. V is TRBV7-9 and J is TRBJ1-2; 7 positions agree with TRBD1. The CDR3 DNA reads TGTGCCAGCAGCCCCCGACAGGGAGGTGGCTATGGCTACCCCTTC. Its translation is CASSPRQGGGYGYPF.